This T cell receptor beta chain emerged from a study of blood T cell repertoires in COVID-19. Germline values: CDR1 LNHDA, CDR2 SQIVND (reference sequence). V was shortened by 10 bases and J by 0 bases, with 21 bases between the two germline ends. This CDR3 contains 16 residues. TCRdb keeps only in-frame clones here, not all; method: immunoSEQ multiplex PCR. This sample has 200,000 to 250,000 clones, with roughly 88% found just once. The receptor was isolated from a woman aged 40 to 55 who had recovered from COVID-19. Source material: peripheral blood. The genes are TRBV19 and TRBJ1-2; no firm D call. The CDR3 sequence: CATRRGGVPTNYGYTF. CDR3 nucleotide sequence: TGTGCCACCAGACGGGGTGGGGTGCCAACTAACTATGGCTACACCTTC.